This TCR beta chain is drawn from a study of CD8 T cells in Susac syndrome. Study context: There were Susac syndrome patients who were therapy-naive at blood draw, others on corticosteroids, and others on intravenous immunoglobulin alone.

The CDR3 has 13 amino acids. V was clipped by 0 bases and J by 3 bases, with 5 bases between them. In germline, CDR1 is LNHNV, CDR2 YYDKDF (reference sequence). Sequencing targeted TCR beta in blood CD8+ and CD4+ T cells. With random hexamers, reverse transcription was performed on about 0.45 to 1 ug of RNA. One entry per CDR3 protein results from TCRdb running MiXCR on the immunoSEQ multiplex PCR reads. Of 170,000 or so distinct CDR3 sequences detected, approximately 94% appear once; the ten largest clones hold approximately 0.11%. Input material: CD4+ T cells from PBMCs. The source is a human donor with Susac syndrome. This chain joins TRBV15 and TRBJ1-2; D is ambiguous. The CDR3 sequence is CATSRDPDYGYTF. CDR3 bases: TGTGCCACCAGCAGAGATCCGGACTATGGCTACACCTTC. Looking up the rest from reference TRBV15 and TRBJ1-2 gives the full variable domain: DAMVIQNPRYQVTQFGKPVTLSCSQTLNHNVMYWYQQKSSQAPKLLFHYYDKDFNNEADTPDNFQSRRPNTSFCFLDIRSPGLGDTAMYLCATSRDPDYGYTFGSGTRLTVV.